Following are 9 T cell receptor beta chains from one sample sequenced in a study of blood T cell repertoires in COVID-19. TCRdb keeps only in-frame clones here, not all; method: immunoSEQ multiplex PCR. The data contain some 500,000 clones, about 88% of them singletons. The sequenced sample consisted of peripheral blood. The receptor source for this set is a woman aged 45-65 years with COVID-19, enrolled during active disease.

CDR3 in DNA: TGTGCCAGCAGCCAACTCTCACAGGTCCGGGAGGGCTACACCTTC. Translation gives CASSQLSQVREGYTF. This chain links TRBV3-1 (or the pseudogene TRBV3-2) with TRBJ1-2, with D maybe TRBD1 (5 bases). CDR1 and CDR2 (germline): LGHDT, YNNKEL (reference sequence). The ends were cut back, 2 bases at V and 8 bases at J, with 18 bases in the middle. The length of the CDR3 is 15 residues.

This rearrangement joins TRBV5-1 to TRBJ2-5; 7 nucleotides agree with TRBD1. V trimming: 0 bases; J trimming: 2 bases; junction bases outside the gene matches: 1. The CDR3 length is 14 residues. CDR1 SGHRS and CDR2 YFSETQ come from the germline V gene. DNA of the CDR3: TGCGCCAGCAGCTTGGTGGGACAGCAAGAGACCCAGTACTTC. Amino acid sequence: CASSLVGQQETQYF.

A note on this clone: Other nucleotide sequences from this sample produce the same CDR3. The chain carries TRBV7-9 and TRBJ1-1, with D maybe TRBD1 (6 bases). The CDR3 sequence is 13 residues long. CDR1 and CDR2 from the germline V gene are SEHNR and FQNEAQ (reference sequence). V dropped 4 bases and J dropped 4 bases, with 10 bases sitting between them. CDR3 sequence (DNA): TGTGCCAGCAGCTCACAGGGTCGCACTGAAGCTTTCTTT. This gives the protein CASSSQGRTEAFF.

In DNA, the CDR3 is TGCGCCAGCAGCTCTTATGGACAGACAAACCAAGAAGCTTTCTTT. This sequence encodes CASSSYGQTNQEAFF. This rearrangement joins TRBV5-1 to TRBJ1-1, with TRBD1 as a possible D gene (6 bases). The CDR3 sequence is 15 residues long. Deletions cut 3 bases from V and 8 bases from J, with 20 bases between. In germline, CDR1 is SGHRS, CDR2 YFSETQ.

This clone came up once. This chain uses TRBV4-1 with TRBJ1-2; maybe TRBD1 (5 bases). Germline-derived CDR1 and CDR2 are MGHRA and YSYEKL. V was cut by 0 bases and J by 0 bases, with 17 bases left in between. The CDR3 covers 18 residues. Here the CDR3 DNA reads TGCGCCAGCAGCCAAGATCTCACAGGCGACCTTGCTAACTATGGCTACACCTTC. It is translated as CASSQDLTGDLANYGYTF.

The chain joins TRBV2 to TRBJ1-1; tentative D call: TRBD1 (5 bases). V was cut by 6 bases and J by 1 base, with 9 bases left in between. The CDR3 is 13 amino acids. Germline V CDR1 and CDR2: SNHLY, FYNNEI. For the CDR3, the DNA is TGTGCCAGCAGGGACATGAGGAACACTGAAGCTTTCTTT. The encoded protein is CASRDMRNTEAFF.

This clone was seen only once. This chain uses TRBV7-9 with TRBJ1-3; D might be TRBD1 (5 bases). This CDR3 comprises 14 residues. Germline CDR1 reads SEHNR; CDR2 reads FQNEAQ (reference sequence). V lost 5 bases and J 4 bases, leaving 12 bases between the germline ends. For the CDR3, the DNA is TGTGCCAGCAGCCTCAGGGTCTCCGGAAACACCATATATTTT. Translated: CASSLRVSGNTIYF.

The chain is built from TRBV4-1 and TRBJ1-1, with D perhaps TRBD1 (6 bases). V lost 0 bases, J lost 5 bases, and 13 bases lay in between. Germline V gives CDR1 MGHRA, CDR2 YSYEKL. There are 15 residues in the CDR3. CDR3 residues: CASSQDLRGYTEAFF. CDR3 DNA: TGCGCCAGCAGCCAAGACCTCAGGGGATATACTGAAGCTTTCTTT.

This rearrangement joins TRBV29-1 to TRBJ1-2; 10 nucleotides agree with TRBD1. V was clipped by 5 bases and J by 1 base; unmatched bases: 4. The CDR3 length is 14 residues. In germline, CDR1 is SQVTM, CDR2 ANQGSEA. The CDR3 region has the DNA TGCAGCGTTTCGAGGACAGGGGGTAACTATGGCTACACCTTC. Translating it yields CSVSRTGGNYGYTF.